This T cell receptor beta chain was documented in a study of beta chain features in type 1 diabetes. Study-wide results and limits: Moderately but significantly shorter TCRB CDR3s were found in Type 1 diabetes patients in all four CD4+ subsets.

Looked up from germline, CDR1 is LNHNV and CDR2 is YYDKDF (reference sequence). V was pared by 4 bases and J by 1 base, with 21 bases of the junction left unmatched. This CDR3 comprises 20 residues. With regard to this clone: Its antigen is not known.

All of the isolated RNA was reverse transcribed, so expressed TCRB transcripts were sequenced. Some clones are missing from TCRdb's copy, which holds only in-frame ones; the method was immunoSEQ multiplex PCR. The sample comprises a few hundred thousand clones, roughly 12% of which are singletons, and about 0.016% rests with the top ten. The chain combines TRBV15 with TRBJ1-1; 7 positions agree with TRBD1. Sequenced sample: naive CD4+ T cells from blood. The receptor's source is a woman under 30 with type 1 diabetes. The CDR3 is CATSIRQGKGSRFGNTEAFF. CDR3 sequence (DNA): TGTGCCACCAGCATACGACAGGGAAAGGGCAGCCGTTTTGGGAACACTGAAGCTTTCTTT.